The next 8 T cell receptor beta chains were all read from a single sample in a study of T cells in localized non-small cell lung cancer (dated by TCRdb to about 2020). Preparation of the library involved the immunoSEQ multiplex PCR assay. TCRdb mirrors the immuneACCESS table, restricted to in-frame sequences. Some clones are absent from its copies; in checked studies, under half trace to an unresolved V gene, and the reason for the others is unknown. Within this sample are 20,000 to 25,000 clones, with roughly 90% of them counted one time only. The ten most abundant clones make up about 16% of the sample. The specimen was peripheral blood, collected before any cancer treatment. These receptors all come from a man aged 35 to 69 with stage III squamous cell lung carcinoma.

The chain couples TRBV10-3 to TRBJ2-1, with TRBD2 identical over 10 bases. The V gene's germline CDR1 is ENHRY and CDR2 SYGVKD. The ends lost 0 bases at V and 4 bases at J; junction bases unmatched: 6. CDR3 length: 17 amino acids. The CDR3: CAISESTSGQLYNEQFF. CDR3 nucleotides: TGTGCCATCAGTGAGTCGACTAGCGGGCAACTTTACAATGAGCAGTTCTTC.

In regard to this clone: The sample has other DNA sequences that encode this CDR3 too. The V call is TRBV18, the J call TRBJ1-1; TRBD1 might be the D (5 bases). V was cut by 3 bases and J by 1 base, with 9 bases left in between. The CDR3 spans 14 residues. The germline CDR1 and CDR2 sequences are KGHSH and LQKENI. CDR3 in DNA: TGTGCCAGCTCACCCGGGACGGGGAACACTGAAGCTTTCTTT. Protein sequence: CASSPGTGNTEAFF.

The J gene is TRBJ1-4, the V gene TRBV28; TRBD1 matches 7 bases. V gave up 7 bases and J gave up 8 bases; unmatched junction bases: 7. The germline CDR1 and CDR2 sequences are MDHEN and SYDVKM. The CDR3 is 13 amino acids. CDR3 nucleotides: TGTGCCAGCACGGACAGGAGGATCGAAAAACTGTTTTTT. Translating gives CASTDRRIEKLFF.

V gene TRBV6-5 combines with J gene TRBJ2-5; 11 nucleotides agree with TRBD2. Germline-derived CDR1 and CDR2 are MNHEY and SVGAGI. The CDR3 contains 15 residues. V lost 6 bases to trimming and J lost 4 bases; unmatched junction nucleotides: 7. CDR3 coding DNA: TGTGCCAGCAGGAGACTAGCGGGAAATGGAGAGACCCAGTACTTC. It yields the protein CASRRLAGNGETQYF.

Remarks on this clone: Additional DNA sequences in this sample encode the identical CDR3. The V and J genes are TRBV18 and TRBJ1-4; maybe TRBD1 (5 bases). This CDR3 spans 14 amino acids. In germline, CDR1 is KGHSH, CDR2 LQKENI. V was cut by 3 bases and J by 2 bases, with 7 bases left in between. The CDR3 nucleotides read TGTGCCAGCTCACCGGGGGGGACTAATGAAAAACTGTTTTTT. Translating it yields CASSPGGTNEKLFF. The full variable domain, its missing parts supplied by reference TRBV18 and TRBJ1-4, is NAGVMQNPRHLVRRRGQEARLRCSPMKGHSHVYWYRQLPEEGLKFMVYLQKENIIDESGMPKERFSAEFPKEGPSILRIQQVVRGDSAAYFCASSPGGTNEKLFFGSGTQLSVL.

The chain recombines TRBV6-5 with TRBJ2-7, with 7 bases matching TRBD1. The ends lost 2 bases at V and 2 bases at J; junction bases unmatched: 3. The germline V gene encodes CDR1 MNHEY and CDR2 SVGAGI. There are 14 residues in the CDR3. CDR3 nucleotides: TGTGCCAGCAGTTACGGAACAGGGGCCTACGAGCAGTACTTC. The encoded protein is CASSYGTGAYEQYF.

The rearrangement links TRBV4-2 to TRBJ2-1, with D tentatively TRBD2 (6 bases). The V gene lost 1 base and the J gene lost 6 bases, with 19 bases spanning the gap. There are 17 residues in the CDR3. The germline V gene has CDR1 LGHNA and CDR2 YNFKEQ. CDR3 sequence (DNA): TGTGCCAGCAGCCAAGCTGCTGGGACTTTAGCGATCAATGAGCAGTTCTTC. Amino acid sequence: CASSQAAGTLAINEQFF.

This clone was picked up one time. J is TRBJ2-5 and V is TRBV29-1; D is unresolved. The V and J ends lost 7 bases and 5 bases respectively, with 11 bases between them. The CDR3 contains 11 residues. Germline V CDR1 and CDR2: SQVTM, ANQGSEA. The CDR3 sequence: CSAVGGETQYF. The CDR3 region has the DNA TGCAGCGCCGTCGGTGGGGAGACCCAGTACTTC.